One sample yielded the 18 T cell receptor beta chains listed below, sequenced in a study of T cell clusters in autoimmune cytopenias. Multiplex touch-down PCR amplified TRB using TRB-A and TRB-B pools in one tube. Reanalyzing the multiplex PCR reads, TCRdb keeps one entry per CDR3 protein, without DNA. The table for this sample gives about 4,100 distinct CDR3 sequences. Each sample's input was 250 ng genomic DNA, 30,000 to 45,000 genome equivalents. The same specimen was also included in a second study, on T cell repertoires in aging, cancer and after chemotherapy.

Material for sequencing was peripheral blood. These receptors originate from a human donor in good health.

The chain uses TRBV19 and TRBJ1-3. CDR3 length equals 14 residues. Germline assignment: CDR1 LNHDA and CDR2 SQIVND (reference sequence). The CDR3 here is CASSIRPTGNTIYF.

The genes are TRBV6-1 and TRBJ1-4; there is no DNA to check the TCRdb D call of TRBD1. The CDR3 is 14 residues long. Germline-derived CDR1 and CDR2 are MNHNS and SASEGT. The CDR3 reads CASRPGRVNEKLFF.

This clonotype is called medium-sized based on its frequency. The chain recombines TRBV19 with TRBJ2-7. The germline V gene has CDR1 LNHDA and CDR2 SQIVND (reference sequence). This CDR3 contains 13 residues. CDR3 loop: CASGLGASYEQYF.

The chain is built from TRBV7-2 and TRBJ1-6; TCRdb's D call of TRBD1 is untestable without DNA. The CDR3 sequence is 16 residues long. Looked up from germline, CDR1 is SGHTA and CDR2 is FQGNSA. CDR3 amino acids: CASSWGESSYNSPLHF.

This clonotype is called medium-sized based on its frequency. The rearrangement uses TRBV6-5 and TRBJ1-2. The CDR3 covers 12 residues. CDR1 is MNHEY and CDR2 is SVGAGI in the germline V gene. This CDR3 is CASSSVRYGYTF.

V is TRBV20-1 and J is TRBJ1-4; without DNA, the TCRdb call of TRBD1 cannot be checked. The CDR3 runs to 13 residues. The germline gives CDR1 DFQATT, CDR2 SNEGSKA (reference sequence). CDR3 amino acids: CSATRTGVGKLFF.

In terms of frequency, this clonotype is medium-sized (0.01 to 0.1%). The chain couples TRBV7-6 to TRBJ2-3; there is no DNA to check the TCRdb D call of TRBD2. Germline V lookup: CDR1 SGHVS, CDR2 FNYEAQ. The CDR3 length is 17 residues. CDR3 region: CASSPQAGTSYSDTQYF.

This clonotype is deemed medium-sized by its frequency. The V gene is TRBV7-2, the J gene TRBJ2-5. CDR1 is SGHTA, CDR2 FQGNSA, per germline. This CDR3 comprises 13 residues. CDR3 loop: CASSLSPQETQYF.

The CDR3 is CASSERTSVYYEQYF. The gene calls are TRBV21-1 and TRBJ2-7; the TCRdb D gene call, TRBD2, has no DNA to confirm it. TRBV21-1 is recorded as a pseudogene. The CDR3 extends over 15 amino acids.

The genes are TRBV6-2 or TRBV6-3 and TRBJ2-7; TCRdb lists TRBD2, though no DNA is available to test this call. This CDR3 is 18 amino acids long. CDR1 MNHEY and CDR2 SVGEGT come from the germline V gene. The CDR3 region is CATSGPGLAGGPGDEQYF.

This clonotype counts as medium-sized (0.01 to 0.1%) by frequency. The V and J genes are TRBV5-5 and TRBJ2-4; lacking DNA, the TRBD2 call made by TCRdb goes unchecked. This CDR3 is built from 14 residues. The germline V gene encodes CDR1 SGHKS and CDR2 YYEKEE (reference sequence). CDR3 residues: CASFSGGPQNIQYF.

This clonotype is identified as medium-sized (0.01 to 0.1%) from frequency. The genes are TRBV5-4 and TRBJ2-3; TCRdb selects TRBD1, and the lack of DNA leaves this call unchecked. The germline V gene encodes CDR1 SGHNT and CDR2 YYREEE (reference sequence). This CDR3 spans 15 amino acids. The CDR3 is CASSLSAGVTDTQYF. Together with reference TRBV5-4 and TRBJ2-3, the CDR3 gives the full variable domain: ETGVTQSPTHLIKTRGQQVTLRCSSQSGHNTVSWYQQALGQGPQFIFQYYREEENGRGNFPPRFSGLQFPNYSSELNVNALELDDSALYLCASSLSAGVTDTQYFGPGTRLTVL.

The rearrangement links TRBV11-1 to TRBJ2-7; no DNA is available, so the TRBD2 call from TCRdb remains unchecked. The CDR3 contains 15 residues. CDR1 is SGHAT and CDR2 is FQDESV in the germline V gene (reference sequence). CDR3 sequence reads: CASSLAAGPGYEQYF.

The V call is TRBV7-9, the J call TRBJ2-1. Looked up from germline, CDR1 is SEHNR and CDR2 is FQNEAQ (reference sequence). CDR3 length equals 14 residues. The CDR3 is CASSLSSSYNEQFF. Looking up the rest from reference TRBV7-9 and TRBJ2-1 gives the full variable domain: DTGVSQNPRHKITKRGQNVTFRCDPISEHNRLYWYRQTLGQGPEFLTYFQNEAQLEKSRLLSDRFSAERPKGSFSTLEIQRTEQGDSAMYLCASSLSSSYNEQFFGPGTRLTVL.

This clonotype is labeled medium-sized based on frequency. The V call is TRBV6-5, the J call TRBJ2-2; there is no DNA to check the TCRdb D call of TRBD1. Per the germline V gene, CDR1 is MNHEY and CDR2 is SVGAGI. The CDR3 is made up of 15 amino acids. The CDR3 loop is CASRPGGGQTGELFF.

The chain uses TRBV10-3 and TRBJ2-7; TCRdb indicates TRBD2, and absent DNA this call remains unverified. CDR3 length: 14 residues. Germline V gene sequence: CDR1 ENHRY, CDR2 SYGVKD. The chain's CDR3 is CAISEGQGGYEQYF.

The rearrangement uses TRBV20-1 and TRBJ2-7. The CDR3 is 12 residues long. Germline V lookup: CDR1 DFQATT, CDR2 SNEGSKA (reference sequence). The CDR3 sequence is CSARVQSYEQYF.

Its frequency marks this clonotype as medium-sized. CDR3 protein: CASSIRTGINTGELFF. The rearrangement uses TRBV19 and TRBJ2-2; TCRdb picks TRBD1, but there is no DNA to check that call. The CDR3 is 16 residues long. Germline V gene lookup returns CDR1 LNHDA and CDR2 SQIVND (reference sequence).